The 20 T cell receptor beta chains given below trace back to one sample, sequenced in a study of technical replicates of blood from a handful of donors. Method: immunoSEQ multiplex PCR; TCRdb's copy keeps in-frame clones and lacks some. Of about 16,000 clones listed, approximately 87% are singletons. Sequencing used PBMCs. These TCRs come from a human donor in good health.

This chain links TRBV5-4 with TRBJ2-5; 8 nucleotides agree with TRBD2. The CDR3 contains 16 residues. The germline V gene has CDR1 SGHNT and CDR2 YYREEE (reference sequence). V shed 1 base and J 1 base; nucleotides not matched to a gene: 6. For the CDR3, the DNA is TGTGCCAGCAGCTTGTCAGCGGGAGCCCTCCAAGAGACCCAGTACTTC. Translated: CASSLSAGALQETQYF.

The chain has TRBV19 and TRBJ2-1, with TRBD2 matching over 9 bases. Germline V gene lookup returns CDR1 LNHDA and CDR2 SQIVND (reference sequence). The junction had 9 bases not matched to a gene; V was cut back by 6 bases and J by 6 bases. The CDR3 totals 15 residues. The CDR3 spells CASRWAGGATNEQFF. The DNA of the CDR3 is TGTGCCAGTAGGTGGGCGGGAGGGGCGACCAATGAGCAGTTCTTC.

The chain is built from TRBV30 and TRBJ2-3; weak D call: TRBD2 (6 bases). Germline CDR1 is GTSNPN and CDR2 is SVGIG (reference sequence). The CDR3 has 15 amino acids. V was clipped by 0 bases and J by 4 bases, with 14 bases between them. The CDR3 sequence is CAWSVNGRISDTQYF. For the CDR3, the DNA is TGTGCCTGGAGTGTAAACGGGAGAATCTCAGATACGCAGTATTTT.

V and J are TRBV7-9 and TRBJ2-1; TRBD2 might be the D (6 bases). The CDR3 sequence is 16 residues long. V was trimmed by 5 bases and J by 10 bases, leaving 24 bases between them. The germline CDR1 and CDR2 sequences are SEHNR and FQNEAQ (reference sequence). The CDR3 nucleotides are TGTGCCAGCAGCCCAATGTATGATAGCGGCACCAAAGAGCAGTTCTTC. Translation gives CASSPMYDSGTKEQFF.

This clone has just one count. The chain uses TRBV29-1 and TRBJ1-3, with TRBD1 as a possible D gene (5 bases). In germline, CDR1 is SQVTM, CDR2 ANQGSEA. The CDR3 contains 14 residues. The V end lost 4 bases, the J end lost 0 bases, and 10 bases lay between the germline ends. CDR3 residues: CSVAGGSSGNTIYF. The CDR3 DNA sequence: TGCAGCGTTGCGGGGGGGAGCTCTGGAAACACCATATATTTT.

This clone has a single count. V and J are TRBV7-2 and TRBJ2-1; 12 bases map to TRBD2. The germline gives CDR1 SGHTA, CDR2 FQGNSA. With V trimmed by 2 bases and J by 8 bases, 7 bases remained unmatched. The length of the CDR3 is 16 residues. The CDR3: CASSLIPSGRGDEQFF. CDR3 sequence (DNA): TGTGCCAGCAGCTTAATCCCTAGCGGGAGGGGGGATGAGCAGTTCTTC.

V and J are TRBV5-1 and TRBJ1-1, with 8 bases aligning to TRBD1. Trimming took 4 bases from V and 4 from J; bases not matched to a gene: 6. Germline V gene lookup returns CDR1 SGHRS and CDR2 YFSETQ. This CDR3 contains 14 residues. CDR3 residues: CASSPGGRRTEAFF. The DNA of the CDR3 is TGCGCCAGCAGCCCAGGGGGCCGCCGCACTGAAGCTTTCTTT.

The chain combines TRBV5-1 with TRBJ2-5, with 9 bases aligning to TRBD1. Germline V gives CDR1 SGHRS, CDR2 YFSETQ. The CDR3 is 13 amino acids. V lost 4 bases, J lost 5 bases, and 3 bases stayed unmatched. The CDR3 sequence: CASSMTGGETQYF. CDR3 sequence (DNA): TGCGCCAGCAGCATGACAGGGGGGGAGACCCAGTACTTC.

The V call is TRBV2, the J call TRBJ1-5, with 8 bases identical to TRBD1. V lost 5 bases, J lost 2 bases, and 8 bases stayed unmatched. Germline lookup yields CDR1 SNHLY and CDR2 FYNNEI. CDR3 length: 16 amino acids. In nucleotides, the CDR3 is TGTGCCAGCAGTTCGCGGACAGGGCGGGGCAATCAGCCCCAGCATTTT. This codes for CASSSRTGRGNQPQHF. Variable domain in full (rest from reference TRBV2 and TRBJ1-5): EPEVTQTPSHQVTQMGQEVILRCVPISNHLYFYWYRQILGQKVEFLVSFYNNEISEKSEIFDDQFSVERPDGSNFTLKIRSTKLEDSAMYFCASSSRTGRGNQPQHFGDGTRLSIL.

The V gene is TRBV27, the J gene TRBJ2-7, with 8 bases identical to TRBD1. This CDR3 comprises 20 residues. Germline V gene sequence: CDR1 MNHEY, CDR2 SMNVEV (reference sequence). With 6 bases clipped from V and 1 base from J, the junction kept 23 bases outside the gene matches. The CDR3, as DNA: TGTGCCAGCAGCCCCCTGACGGGACAGGAGATTTTCGTCAGTTCCTACGAGCAGTACTTC. Its translation: CASSPLTGQEIFVSSYEQYF.

This clone was observed a single time. The rearrangement uses TRBV12-5 and TRBJ2-2, with D unclear. This CDR3 comprises 13 residues. The ends were cut back, 2 bases at V and 1 base at J, with 2 bases in the middle. From germline, CDR1 is LGHNT and CDR2 FRNRAP. CDR3 amino acids: CASGLLNTGELFF. As DNA, the CDR3 is TGTGCTAGTGGTTTGCTGAACACCGGGGAGCTGTTTTTT.

This CDR3 is CASSGLSQGSSTDTQYF. Written as DNA, the CDR3 is TGTGCCAGCAGCGGATTGTCACAGGGGTCTAGCACAGATACGCAGTATTTT. The V gene is TRBV11-2, the J gene TRBJ2-3, with 7 bases lining up with TRBD1. Germline V lookup: CDR1 SGHAT, CDR2 FQNNGV. The CDR3 has 17 amino acids. With 5 bases clipped from V and 0 bases from J, the junction kept 11 bases outside the gene matches.

This clone has only one observation. The chain carries TRBV5-1 and TRBJ2-2; TRBD2 agrees at 14 bases. Germline CDR1 and CDR2: SGHRS and YFSETQ. V shed 3 bases and J 5 bases; nucleotides not matched to a gene: 3. The length of the CDR3 is 16 residues. The CDR3 reads CASSWGTSGRTGELFF. The CDR3 nucleotides read TGCGCCAGCAGCTGGGGGACTAGCGGGAGAACCGGGGAGCTGTTTTTT.

The gene calls are TRBV29-1 and TRBJ2-3, with 14 bases fitting TRBD2. The V segment lost 4 bases and the J segment 3 bases; nucleotides outside the gene matches: 3. This CDR3 comprises 15 residues. Per the germline V gene, CDR1 is SQVTM and CDR2 is ANQGSEA. CDR3 DNA sequence: TGCAGCGTTGGGGGGACTAGCGGGAGAACAGATACGCAGTATTTT. Translated: CSVGGTSGRTDTQYF.

The chain carries TRBV6-5 and TRBJ2-7, with 8 nucleotides matching TRBD2. Per the germline V gene, CDR1 is MNHEY and CDR2 is SVGAGI. CDR3 length: 14 residues. With 7 bases clipped from V and 3 bases from J, the junction kept 8 bases outside the gene matches. CDR3 region: CASTELSGSYEQYF. The CDR3 nucleotides are TGTGCCAGCACCGAGCTGAGCGGGAGCTACGAGCAGTACTTC.

The chain uses TRBV28 and TRBJ1-5; TRBD1 aligns across 9 bases. Losses at the gene ends were 6 bases for V and 2 bases for J; bases not matched to a gene: 11. CDR3 size: 17 residues. Germline CDR1 is MDHEN and CDR2 is SYDVKM. CDR3 nucleotides: TGTGCCAGCAGGATAGGGACAGGGAGCGTTGGCAATCAGCCCCAGCATTTT. Encoded protein: CASRIGTGSVGNQPQHF. Complete variable domain (other parts from reference TRBV28 and TRBJ1-5): DVKVTQSSRYLVKRTGEKVFLECVQDMDHENMFWYRQDPGLGLRLIYFSYDVKMKEKGDIPEGYSVSREKKERFSLILESASTNQTSMYLCASRIGTGSVGNQPQHFGDGTRLSIL.

The chain recombines TRBV5-5 with TRBJ1-4; 8 bases line up with TRBD1. The J segment lost 7 bases and the V segment lost 4 bases, leaving 9 bases of the junction unmatched. This CDR3 spans 15 amino acids. From germline, CDR1 is SGHKS and CDR2 YYEKEE (reference sequence). The CDR3 DNA reads as TGTGCCAGCAGCACCAGACAGGGGACGATTGAAAAACTGTTTTTT. This encodes CASSTRQGTIEKLFF.

The chain combines TRBV29-1 with TRBJ2-3, with 8 positions matching TRBD2. Germline V lookup: CDR1 SQVTM, CDR2 ANQGSEA. V dropped 7 bases and J dropped 0; count of bases not matched to a gene: 3. This CDR3 is 13 amino acids long. The CDR3 sequence: CSALAGSTDTQYF. CDR3 bases: TGCAGCGCCCTAGCGGGCAGCACAGATACGCAGTATTTT.

The chain is built from TRBV7-3 and TRBJ2-3; 8 bases are a match to TRBD2. The CDR3 length is 15 residues. Germline loops: CDR1 SGHTA, CDR2 FQGTGA. After removal of 5 bases from V and 4 bases from J, the junction contained 8 bases not matched to a gene. CDR3 protein: CASSGGTRGADTQYF. The DNA for the CDR3 is TGTGCCAGCAGCGGCGGGACTAGAGGGGCAGATACGCAGTATTTT.

The chain carries TRBV10-1 and TRBJ2-1; TRBD2 matches 10 bases. This CDR3 has 15 residues. Germline V CDR1 and CDR2: WNHNN, SYGVQD (reference sequence). The V segment lost 4 bases and the J segment 5 bases; nucleotides outside the gene matches: 5. The CDR3 DNA is TGCGCCAGCAGTGCCGAACTAGCGGGAAACAATGAGCAGTTCTTC. Amino acid sequence: CASSAELAGNNEQFF.